This T cell receptor beta chain was profiled in a study of blood T cell repertoires in COVID-19. Study in general: Acute-phase and convalescent COVID-19 samples originated in the United States, Italy and Spain. PBMCs, B-cell-depleted T cells, or T cells provided the cDNA or gDNA that made up the material.

Per the authors' pipeline: It was from reference gene primer amplification that nucleated cell counts were estimated. Clones were read by immunoSEQ multiplex PCR, and TCRdb kept only the in-frame ones, dropping some. The V and J calls and clone size were taken over from that table, and D and trimming were inferred from the DNA. This sample yields 310,000 or so clones, of which 86% are seen a single time; approximately 2.2% belongs to the top ten. The clonotype originates from a woman between 25 and 40 years old who had recovered from COVID-19. Input material: peripheral blood.

This chain's CDR3 is CASSLAPFRQGAYVEQYF. DNA for the CDR3: TGCGCCAGCAGCTTGGCCCCATTCCGACAGGGGGCGTACGTCGAGCAGTACTTC. The chain carries TRBV5-1 and TRBJ2-7; 10 positions match TRBD1. The CDR3 spans 18 residues. V dropped 0 bases and J dropped 6; count of bases not matched to a gene: 15. Looked up from germline, CDR1 is SGHRS and CDR2 is YFSETQ.